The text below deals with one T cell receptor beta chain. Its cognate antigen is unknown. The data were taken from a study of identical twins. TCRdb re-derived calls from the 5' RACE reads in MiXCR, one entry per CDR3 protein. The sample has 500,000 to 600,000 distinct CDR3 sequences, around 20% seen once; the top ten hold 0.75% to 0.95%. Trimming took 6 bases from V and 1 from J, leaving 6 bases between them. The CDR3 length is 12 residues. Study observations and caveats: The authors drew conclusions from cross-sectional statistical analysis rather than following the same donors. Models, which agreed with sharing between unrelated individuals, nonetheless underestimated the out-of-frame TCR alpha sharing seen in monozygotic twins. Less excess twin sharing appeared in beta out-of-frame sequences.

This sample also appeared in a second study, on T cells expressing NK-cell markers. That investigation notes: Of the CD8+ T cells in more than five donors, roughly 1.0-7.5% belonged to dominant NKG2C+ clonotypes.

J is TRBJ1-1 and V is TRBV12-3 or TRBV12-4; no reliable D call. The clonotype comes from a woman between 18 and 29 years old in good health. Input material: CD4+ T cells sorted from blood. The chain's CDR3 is CASSGRNTEAFF. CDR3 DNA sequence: TGTGCCAGCAGCGGGCGGAACACTGAAGCTTTCTTT.